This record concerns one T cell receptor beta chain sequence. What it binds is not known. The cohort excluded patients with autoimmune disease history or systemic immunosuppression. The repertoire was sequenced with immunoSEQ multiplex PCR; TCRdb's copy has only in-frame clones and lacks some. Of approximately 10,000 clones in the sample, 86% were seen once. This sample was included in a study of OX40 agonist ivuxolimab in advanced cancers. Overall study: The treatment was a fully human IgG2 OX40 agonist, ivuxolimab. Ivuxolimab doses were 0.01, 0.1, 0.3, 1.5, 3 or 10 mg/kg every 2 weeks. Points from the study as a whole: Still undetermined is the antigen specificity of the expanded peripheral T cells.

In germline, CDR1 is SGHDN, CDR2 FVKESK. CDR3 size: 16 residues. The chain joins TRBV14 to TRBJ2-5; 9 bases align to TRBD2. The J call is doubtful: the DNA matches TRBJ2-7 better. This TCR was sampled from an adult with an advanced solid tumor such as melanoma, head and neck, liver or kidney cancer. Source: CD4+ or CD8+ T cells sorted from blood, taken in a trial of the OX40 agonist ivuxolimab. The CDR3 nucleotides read TGTGCCAGCAGCCCCTTTAGCGGGAGCCCATCCTACGAGCAGTACTTC. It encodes CASSPFSGSPSYEQYF.